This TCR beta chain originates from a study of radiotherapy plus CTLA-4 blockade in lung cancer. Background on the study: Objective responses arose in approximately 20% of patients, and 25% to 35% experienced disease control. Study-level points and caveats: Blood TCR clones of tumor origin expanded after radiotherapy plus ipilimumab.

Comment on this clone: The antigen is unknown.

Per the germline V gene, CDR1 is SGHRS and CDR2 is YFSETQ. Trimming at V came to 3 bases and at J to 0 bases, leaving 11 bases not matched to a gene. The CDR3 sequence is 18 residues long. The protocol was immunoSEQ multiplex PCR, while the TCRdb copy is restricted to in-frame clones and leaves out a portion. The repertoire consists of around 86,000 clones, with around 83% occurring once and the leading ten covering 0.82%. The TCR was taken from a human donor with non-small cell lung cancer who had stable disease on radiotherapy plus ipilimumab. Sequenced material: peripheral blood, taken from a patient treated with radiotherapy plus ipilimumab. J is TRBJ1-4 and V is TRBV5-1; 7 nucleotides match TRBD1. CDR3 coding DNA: TGCGCCAGCAGCTCCCCCCCGGGGCAGGGGGCAACTAATGAAAAACTGTTTTTT. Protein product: CASSSPPGQGATNEKLFF.